This T cell receptor beta chain derives from a study of T cell clones after liver transplantation (dated by TCRdb to about 2019). Looking at the study overall: The samples were obtained from ITN030ST, a randomized trial that attempted immunosuppression withdrawal within 2 years after liver transplantation. As an antigen-independent comparator for the donor-reactive sequences, third party-reactive TCRbeta sequences from pre-transplant MLRs were identified as well. Of the eight recipients, a few were HCV-positive, while the remaining recipients had been transplanted for non-autoimmune, non-viral indications. Blood samples were collected pre-transplant, pre-randomization before withdrawal, and post-randomization after either complete withdrawal or failed withdrawal. Subjects received no induction therapy and standard immunosuppression until randomization at 12-24 months post-transplant. Donor-reactive T cell clones were identified by TCRbeta sequencing following a pre-transplant mixed lymphocyte reaction and were subsequently tracked in post-transplant blood. To count as tolerant, a recipient had to stay completely off immunosuppression for at least one year without liver enzymes climbing beyond twice the upper limit of normal. The studied cohort comprised 8 liver transplant recipients, 3 classified as tolerant and 5 as non-tolerant.

Turning to this clone: Its cognate antigen has yet to be identified. No per-base quality is available; no much larger clone lies one base away.

Study-level results and caveats: In two subjects, low numbers of available donor cells limited the measurable donor-reactive repertoire. After accounting for repertoire turnover, donor-reactive detection was significantly reduced in 7 of 8 subjects for CD4 and 8 of 8 for CD8. In most of the 8 subjects, regardless of tolerance or HCV status, circulating donor-reactive CD4 TCRbeta sequences dropped significantly post-transplant. The conclusions were preliminary, being limited by small, heterogeneous patient numbers and by non-standardized post-transplant time points. Donor-reactive sequences decreased more than third party-reactive sequences, which suggests partial antigen-specific deletion that was not related to withdrawal success. Without allograft tissue specimens, donor-reactive T cells may have migrated into the graft rather than being deleted.

CDR1 and CDR2 (KGHSH, LQKENI) derive from the germline V gene. From cysteine to phenylalanine, the CDR3 is 12 amino acids long. CDR3 DNA is the only sequence kept; it has 36 bases, read in frame from the first base. Trimming costs V 3 bases and J 5 bases, and their ends lie 7 bases apart. Thawed unstimulated PBMCs were stained for CD3, CD4 and CD8 and FACS-sorted into CD3+CD4+ and CD3+CD8+ populations. All 8 studied subjects were randomized to withdrawal of immunosuppression. The Qiagen DNeasy Blood and Tissue Kit was used to isolate genomic DNA. Using immunoSEQ, frozen genomic DNA was subjected to high-throughput TCRbeta CDR3 sequencing, a process that included PCR amplification, mapping, bias correction and internal controls. Per the source publication's procedure: Only productive rearrangements were retained, with each unique TCRbeta sequence defined by its CDR3 nucleotide sequence together with its V and J gene. A sequence counted as donor-reactive only if the sequence showed at least 5-fold expansion in CFSE-low cells compared with unstimulated pre-transplant cells and had a frequency of at least 0.01%. Minimum frequency thresholds were set for each subject based on the unstimulated sample with the lowest template count, ensuring at least 90% detection power. Repertoire turnover was measured by Jensen-Shannon divergence between the top 1000 TCRbeta sequences post- and pre-transplant. Two-sided Fisher's exact tests were used to test for changes in how often donor-reactive sequences were detected. Entries here come from immuneACCESS through TCRdb and include only in-frame sequences with V and J called. Some clones fail to appear in such tables; in the studies checked, an unresolved V gene covers under half of the shortfall, and the cause of the remainder is unknown. The DNA gave D and trimming, while V, J and clone size come from that table. In all, the sample holds approximately 65,000 clones, and over 90% of those were seen once. The ten biggest clones cover approximately 1% of the sample.

The source was CD4+ T cells from blood, collected nearly 26 months after liver transplant. The rearranged chain carries TRBV18 and TRBJ2-5; no confident D gene assignment can be made. This TCR was sampled from a human patient who received a liver transplant. A transplant means some T cells may be of graft donor rather than patient origin. At the DNA level, the sequence is TGTGCCAGCTCACCGACGGTGGAGACCCAGTACTTC. This encodes CASSPTVETQYF.